The 25 T cell receptor beta chains listed next were all sequenced from one sample in a study of cytotoxic CD8 clonotypes in ibrutinib-treated CLL. The data were produced by immunoSEQ multiplex PCR, yet TCRdb's version contains in-frame clones alone and is incomplete. The sample has about 72,000 clones; more than 60% are singletons. Sequencing used PBMCs, obtained after 12 months of ibrutinib treatment. Every receptor here comes from a human donor with chronic lymphocytic leukemia.

V usage is TRBV7-9 and J usage is TRBJ1-4; 11 bases fit TRBD1. Germline V CDR1 and CDR2: SEHNR, FQNEAQ (reference sequence). The ends lost 4 bases at V and 9 bases at J; junction bases unmatched: 4. CDR3 length equals 14 residues. CDR3 DNA sequence: TGTGCCAGCAGCTCAGGACAGGGGGCGAAAAAACTGTTTTTT. Translating gives CASSSGQGAKKLFF. Based on the CDR3 plus reference TRBV7-9 and TRBJ1-4, the full variable domain is DTGVSQNPRHKITKRGQNVTFRCDPISEHNRLYWYRQTLGQGPEFLTYFQNEAQLEKSRLLSDRFSAERPKGSFSTLEIQRTEQGDSAMYLCASSSGQGAKKLFFGSGTQLSVL.

The V and J genes are TRBV11-2 and TRBJ2-3; D may be TRBD1 (5 bases). There are 13 residues in the CDR3. CDR1 SGHAT and CDR2 FQNNGV come from the germline V gene. Trimming removed 9 bases from V and 0 bases from J, with 10 bases in between. The CDR3 region has the DNA TGTGCCAGGAACAGGTCTAGCACAGATACGCAGTATTTT. As protein: CARNRSSTDTQYF. Variable domain in full (rest from reference TRBV11-2 and TRBJ2-3): EAGVAQSPRYKIIEKRQSVAFWCNPISGHATLYWYQQILGQGPKLLIQFQNNGVVDDSQLPKDRFSAERLKGVDSTLKIQPAKLEDSAVYLCARNRSSTDTQYFGPGTRLTVL.

The V and J genes are TRBV9 and TRBJ1-2; 7 nucleotides match TRBD1. The CDR3 is made up of 13 amino acids. CDR1 is SGDLS and CDR2 is YYNGEE in the germline V gene. The trim removed 4 bases at V and 5 bases at J, leaving 5 bases unmatched. The CDR3 region has the DNA TGTGCCAGCAGCCCCGGGACAGATTATGGCTACACCTTC. This translates into CASSPGTDYGYTF.

The chain combines TRBV7-6 with TRBJ1-5; the D is unclear. Germline assignment: CDR1 SGHVS and CDR2 FNYEAQ. The CDR3 length is 13 residues. V was cut by 5 bases and J by 4 bases, with 9 bases left in between. In DNA form, the CDR3 reads TGTGCCAGCAGCCCAGCAGAGAATCAGCCCCAGCATTTT. It encodes CASSPAENQPQHF.

The chain employs TRBV6-5 and TRBJ1-4; tentatively, D is TRBD1 (5 bases). This CDR3 has 15 residues. V was pared by 5 bases and J by 1 base, with 11 bases between. CDR1 MNHEY and CDR2 SVGAGI come from the germline V gene. The CDR3 sequence: CASSLTGVTNEKLFF. For the CDR3, the DNA is TGTGCCAGCAGTCTAACGGGGGTAACTAATGAAAAACTGTTTTTT.

V is TRBV5-6 and J is TRBJ1-1, with D possibly being TRBD1 (5 bases). The V end was cut by 1 base, the J end by 0 bases, with 16 bases between. Germline assignment: CDR1 SGHDT and CDR2 YYEEEE. This CDR3 spans 17 amino acids. CDR3 nucleotides: TGTGCCAGCAGCTTGTTCGTATACTACAGGATGAACACTGAAGCTTTCTTT. Protein product: CASSLFVYYRMNTEAFF. Complete variable domain (other parts from reference TRBV5-6 and TRBJ1-1): DAGVTQSPTHLIKTRGQQVTLRCSPKSGHDTVSWYQQALGQGPQFIFQYYEEEERQRGNFPDRFSGHQFPNYSSELNVNALLLGDSALYLCASSLFVYYRMNTEAFFGQGTRLTVV.

This clone showed up just a few times. The J gene is TRBJ2-7, the V gene TRBV27; perhaps D is TRBD1 or TRBD2 (6 bases each). Germline CDR1 reads MNHEY; CDR2 reads SMNVEV (reference sequence). The CDR3 is 14 amino acids. Trimming removed 4 bases from V and 6 bases from J, with 16 bases in between. The CDR3, as DNA: TGTGCCAGCAGTTCCTCGGGGGCCCGATCCGAGCAGTACTTC. Translating gives CASSSSGARSEQYF.

V and J are TRBV6-6 and TRBJ1-5, with 8 bases lining up with TRBD1. The CDR3 runs 16 residues. Germline values: CDR1 MNHNY, CDR2 SVGAGI (reference sequence). V lost 0 bases and J lost 5; bases outside the gene matches: 6. DNA of the CDR3: TGTGCCAGCAGTTACTCTACTGGACAGGGAGATCAGCCCCAGCATTTT. This encodes CASSYSTGQGDQPQHF.

This chain uses TRBV19 with TRBJ2-2, with D uncertain. Germline V gene data show CDR1 as LNHDA and CDR2 as SQIVND (reference sequence). Trimming pared 7 bases from V and 5 bases from J, leaving 14 bases between. This CDR3 has 14 amino acids. The CDR3: CASNPSRTTGELFF. CDR3 DNA: TGTGCCAGTAACCCGAGCCGGACGACCGGGGAGCTGTTTTTT.

The chain is built from TRBV7-2 and TRBJ1-6, with D possibly matching TRBD1 (5 bases). The CDR3 has 16 amino acids. Germline lookup yields CDR1 SGHTA and CDR2 FQGNSA. V lost 4 bases to trimming and J lost 10 bases, with 20 bases between them. The chain's CDR3 is CASSSASPGLGSPLHF. The CDR3 region has the DNA TGTGCCAGCAGCTCCGCGTCTCCGGGACTGGGATCACCCCTCCACTTT.

The gene calls are TRBV6-5 and TRBJ2-7; D uncertain. The CDR3 spans 14 residues. Germline V gene sequence: CDR1 MNHEY, CDR2 SVGAGI. V dropped 6 bases and J dropped 6 bases, with 18 bases sitting between them. CDR3 nucleotides: TGTGCCAGCAGACCCGTTCTTGGAGAATCCGAGCAGTACTTC. It is translated as CASRPVLGESEQYF.

The V and J genes are TRBV25-1 and TRBJ1-2; tentative D call: TRBD1 (5 bases). CDR1 and CDR2 (germline): MGHDK, SYGVNS. The V and J ends lost 4 bases and 2 bases respectively, with 5 bases between them. The length of the CDR3 is 12 residues. CDR3 loop: CASSGGNYGYTF. The CDR3 nucleotides read TGTGCCAGCAGTGGGGGGAACTATGGCTACACCTTC.

The chain uses TRBV4-2 and TRBJ2-3, with 8 bases that match TRBD2. Germline V gives CDR1 LGHNA, CDR2 YNFKEQ. The CDR3 runs to 17 residues. Unmatched junction bases numbered 12, after V lost 0 bases and J lost 7 bases. The CDR3 DNA reads as TGTGCCAGCAGCCAAGATAGCGGGACACCCAATCGAAATACGCAGTATTTT. As protein: CASSQDSGTPNRNTQYF.

This clone was observed a handful of times. This chain links TRBV5-4 with TRBJ2-5; 10 nucleotides line up with TRBD1. V was pared by 6 bases and J by 5 bases, with 7 bases of the junction left unmatched. Germline V CDR1 and CDR2: SGHNT, YYREEE (reference sequence). The CDR3 sequence is 14 residues long. CDR3 in amino acids: CASTTPGQGETQYF. In nucleotides, the CDR3 is TGTGCCAGCACAACCCCGGGACAGGGGGAGACCCAGTACTTC.

Here the CDR3 reads CASSTGTGIYEQYF. CDR3 coding DNA: TGTGCCAGCAGTACCGGGACAGGGATTTACGAGCAGTACTTC. The rearrangement links TRBV5-4 to TRBJ2-7; TRBD1 aligns across 9 bases. V gave up 5 bases and J gave up 4 bases; unmatched junction bases: 7. Germline assignment: CDR1 SGHNT and CDR2 YYREEE (reference sequence). The CDR3 has 14 residues.

In this sample, this clone turned up once. The chain employs TRBV7-8 and TRBJ2-7; possibly TRBD1 or TRBD2 for D (5 bases each). V was shortened by 5 bases and J by 2 bases, with 13 bases between the two germline ends. This CDR3 has 14 residues. Germline V gene lookup returns CDR1 SGHVS and CDR2 FQNEAQ. This CDR3 reads CASSHGTAAYEQYF. The CDR3, as DNA: TGTGCCAGCAGCCACGGGACCGCCGCCTACGAGCAGTACTTC.

This clone has more than one count but fewer than ten. The V call is TRBV19, the J call TRBJ1-1; a possible D gene is TRBD1 (6 bases). V was cut by 2 bases and J by 4 bases, with 8 bases left in between. Germline assignment: CDR1 LNHDA and CDR2 SQIVND (reference sequence). The CDR3 sequence is 13 residues long. DNA for the CDR3: TGTGCCAGTAGTATACAGGGGAGCACTGAAGCTTTCTTT. Its protein is CASSIQGSTEAFF.

This chain connects TRBV13 to TRBJ1-1; TRBD1 aligns across 9 bases. The V gene end was trimmed by 1 base and the J gene end by 0 bases; junction bases not matched to a gene: 12. Per germline, CDR1 PRHDT and CDR2 FYEKMQ (reference sequence). The CDR3 totals 19 residues. The CDR3 protein is CASSLAIGTGSVMNTEAFF. The CDR3 nucleotides are TGTGCCAGCAGCTTAGCAATTGGGACAGGGAGTGTTATGAACACTGAAGCTTTCTTT.

The chain couples TRBV19 to TRBJ2-1; TRBD2 is a possible D gene (7 bases). The V end lost 2 bases, the J end lost 2 bases, and 13 bases lay between the germline ends. This CDR3 spans 16 amino acids. Per the germline V gene, CDR1 is LNHDA and CDR2 is SQIVND (reference sequence). CDR3 residues: CASSIMAGAPYNEQFF. Here the CDR3 DNA reads TGTGCCAGTAGTATAATGGCGGGGGCCCCCTACAATGAGCAGTTCTTC. Full variable domain (rest looked up from reference TRBV19 and TRBJ2-1): DGGITQSPKYLFRKEGQNVTLSCEQNLNHDAMYWYRQDPGQGLRLIYYSQIVNDFQKGDIAEGYSVSREKKESFPLTVTSAQKNPTAFYLCASSIMAGAPYNEQFFGPGTRLTVL.

The chain is built from TRBV6-1 and TRBJ1-1, with unresolved D. The CDR3 consists of 14 residues. Germline CDR1 and CDR2: MNHNS and SASEGT. V was shortened by 4 bases and J by 3 bases, with 12 bases between the two germline ends. The CDR3 region is CASSASEEDTEAFF. The CDR3 DNA reads as TGTGCCAGCAGTGCATCCGAGGAGGACACTGAAGCTTTCTTT.

The V call is TRBV5-4, the J call TRBJ1-4; 7 bases align to TRBD1. The V gene's germline CDR1 is SGHNT and CDR2 YYREEE (reference sequence). This CDR3 is built from 14 residues. V lost 0 bases and J lost 8; bases outside the gene matches: 4. This CDR3 is CASSLGQGGEKLFF. The CDR3 bases are TGTGCCAGCAGCTTGGGACAGGGAGGAGAAAAACTGTTTTTT. The full variable domain, its missing parts supplied by reference TRBV5-4 and TRBJ1-4, is ETGVTQSPTHLIKTRGQQVTLRCSSQSGHNTVSWYQQALGQGPQFIFQYYREEENGRGNFPPRFSGLQFPNYSSELNVNALELDDSALYLCASSLGQGGEKLFFGSGTQLSVL.

This clone was detected only once. The genes are TRBV6-6 and TRBJ1-2; a weak D match, TRBD1 (6 bases). The V end was cut by 6 bases, the J end by 4 bases, with 12 bases between. This CDR3 contains 13 residues. CDR1 MNHNY and CDR2 SVGAGI come from the germline V gene (reference sequence). The CDR3 DNA is TGTGCCAGCAGCCCCGGACAGACCTATGGCTACACCTTC. It specifies CASSPGQTYGYTF.

The chain combines TRBV7-8 with TRBJ1-3; 7 bases fit TRBD1. With V trimmed by 5 bases and J by 6 bases, 10 bases remained unmatched. From germline, CDR1 is SGHVS and CDR2 FQNEAQ. This CDR3 is built from 15 residues. The CDR3 DNA is TGTGCCAGCAGCCTGCGGGACAGTGCCTTAAACACCATATATTTT. Amino acid sequence: CASSLRDSALNTIYF.

V and J are TRBV18 and TRBJ1-2; the D is unclear. The V and J ends lost 3 bases and 6 bases respectively, with 11 bases between them. This CDR3 region has 13 residues. Per the germline V gene, CDR1 is KGHSH and CDR2 is LQKENI. CDR3 nucleotides: TGTGCCAGCTCACCGGAGGAGGAGGATGGCTACACCTTC. Protein product: CASSPEEEDGYTF.

The chain uses TRBV5-1 and TRBJ1-6; D is unresolved. The V gene's germline CDR1 is SGHRS and CDR2 YFSETQ. CDR3 length equals 15 residues. V shed 3 bases and J shed 2 bases, with 9 bases lying between them. Here the CDR3 reads CASSSSGTYNSPLHF. The CDR3 DNA sequence: TGCGCCAGCAGCTCCTCCGGGACCTATAATTCACCCCTCCACTTT.